Each of the 25 T cell receptor beta chains below was sequenced from the same sample in a study of blood T cells in healthy people across ages. For the second PCR, which ran for roughly 6 to 12 cycles, a sample-barcoded 5' primer and a J-beta primer mix were used. TCRdb called the 5' RACE reads again in MiXCR, with one record for every CDR3 protein. The sample consists of about 1.7 million distinct CDR3 sequences, 28% of them appearing once. The sample consisted of blood. The receptors derive from a woman in her twenties or thirties in good health.

The chain joins TRBV29-1 to TRBJ2-3; the match to TRBD1 covers 9 bases. V trimming: 6 bases; J trimming: 4 bases; junction bases outside the gene matches: 14. The CDR3 has 16 residues. CDR1 is SQVTM, CDR2 ANQGSEA, per germline. CDR3 DNA: TGCAGCGTAATAATCGGGACAGGGCATATAGCAGATACGCAGTATTTT. It codes for CSVIIGTGHIADTQYF.

Comment on this clonotype: This clone may be a read error of a much larger clone one base away. The chain uses TRBV5-1 and TRBJ2-7, with TRBD2 matching 8 bases. Trimming took 5 bases from V and 7 from J; bases not matched to a gene: 11. Germline values: CDR1 SGHRS, CDR2 YFSETQ. The CDR3 spans 14 residues. CDR3 bases: TGCGCCAGCAGGAGGGCGGGGGGACCCAATGAGCAGTACTTC. It encodes CASRRAGGPNEQYF.

As for this clonotype: This may come from a read error, since a much larger clone is one base off. This chain uses TRBV7-6 with TRBJ2-1; a weak D match, TRBD2 (6 bases). The CDR3 has 14 amino acids. V dropped 10 bases and J dropped 6 bases, with 19 bases sitting between them. In germline, CDR1 is SGHVS, CDR2 FNYEAQ. CDR3 DNA sequence: TGTGCCACCCAAGCGGCGGGATTTGCCAATGAGCAGTTCTTC. Its protein is CATQAAGFANEQFF.

The sample holds a few counts of this clonotype. V is TRBV7-2 and J is TRBJ2-5; 7 nucleotides align to TRBD1. The V segment lost 5 bases and the J segment 4 bases; nucleotides outside the gene matches: 13. Germline values: CDR1 SGHTA, CDR2 FQGNSA. The CDR3 runs 16 residues. CDR3 protein: CASSPGVGTATETQYF. The CDR3 nucleotides read TGTGCCAGCAGCCCCGGAGTCGGGACAGCTACAGAGACCCAGTACTTC.

This clonotype was observed a handful of times. The chain recombines TRBV6-5 with TRBJ1-6; D uncertain. There are 14 residues in the CDR3. Germline loops: CDR1 MNHEY, CDR2 SVGAGI. Trimming took 4 bases from V and 15 from J, leaving 19 bases between them. Here the CDR3 reads CASSSLGTDRSLHF. The CDR3 DNA reads as TGTGCCAGCAGTTCTCTCGGCACAGATCGGAGCCTCCACTTT.

About this clonotype itself: Germline and junction disagree at one end, which may indicate a read error. The chain joins TRBV27 to TRBJ2-7, with 7 bases matching TRBD1. Germline V CDR1 and CDR2: MNHEY, SMNVEV (reference sequence). The CDR3 loop spans 15 amino acids. The DNA of the CDR3 is TGTGCCGGCAGTTTACGGGGACAGCAACCCTACGAGCAGTACTTC. Translated, it gives CAGSLRGQQPYEQYF.

Here the CDR3 reads CASSFVQGGDREKTEAFF. CDR3 in DNA: TGCGCCAGCAGCTTTGTACAGGGAGGAGACCGAGAGAAGACTGAAGCTTTCTTT. The V and J genes are TRBV5-1 and TRBJ1-1; a weak D match, TRBD1 (6 bases). The V gene lost 2 bases and the J gene lost 5 bases, with 25 bases spanning the gap. Germline V gene sequence: CDR1 SGHRS, CDR2 YFSETQ. CDR3 length equals 18 residues. Based on the CDR3 plus reference TRBV5-1 and TRBJ1-1, the full variable domain is KAGVTQTPRYLIKTRGQQVTLSCSPISGHRSVSWYQQTPGQGLQFLFEYFSETQRNKGNFPGRFSGRQFSNSRSEMNVSTLELGDSALYLCASSFVQGGDREKTEAFFGQGTRLTVV.

V usage is TRBV4-3 and J usage is TRBJ2-3; D is perhaps TRBD1 (7 bases). Trimming removed 0 bases at V and 9 bases at J, with 25 bases between. CDR3 size: 18 residues. Germline CDR1 is LGHNA and CDR2 is YSLEER. The DNA of the CDR3 is TGCGCCAGCAGCCAAGATTCGAGGGGGCTTGGTAGCGGCCAAACGCAGTATTTT. Protein sequence: CASSQDSRGLGSGQTQYF.

The rearrangement links TRBV7-9 to TRBJ1-4; the D is unclear. This CDR3 spans 16 amino acids. Trimming pared 4 bases from V and 11 bases from J, leaving 23 bases between. The germline gives CDR1 SEHNR, CDR2 FQNEAQ (reference sequence). CDR3 sequence: CASSSPKTSRSEKLFF. Written as DNA, the CDR3 is TGTGCCAGCAGCTCCCCAAAGACCAGTCGCAGTGAGAAACTGTTTTTT.

The rearrangement uses TRBV15 and TRBJ1-3, with 8 bases aligning to TRBD1. The V segment lost 1 base and the J segment 0 bases; nucleotides outside the gene matches: 5. The CDR3 has 17 residues. Germline V CDR1 and CDR2: LNHNV, YYDKDF (reference sequence). In nucleotides, the CDR3 is TGTGCCACCAGCAGAGGACAGGGGCCCTCCTCTGGAAACACCATATATTTT. Its protein is CATSRGQGPSSGNTIYF.

This chain uses TRBV6-5 with TRBJ2-7; TRBD1 aligns across 8 bases. CDR1 is MNHEY, CDR2 SVGAGI, per germline. The CDR3 totals 14 residues. V lost 5 bases, J lost 6 bases, and 9 bases stayed unmatched. CDR3 coding DNA: TGTGCCAGCAGTGCCCAGGACAGGGTAGGCGAGCAGTACTTC. It codes for CASSAQDRVGEQYF.

J is TRBJ2-1 and V is TRBV7-8; the match to TRBD2 covers 15 bases. Germline CDR1 and CDR2: SGHVS and FQNEAQ. The CDR3 is 17 amino acids. After removal of 5 bases from V and 9 bases from J, the junction contained 11 bases not matched to a gene. CDR3 in DNA: TGTGCCAGCAGCAAGACCCCCGGGACTAGCGGGAGGATTGAGCAGTTCTTC. This codes for CASSKTPGTSGRIEQFF.

This clonotype was seen a handful of times. This rearrangement joins TRBV12-3 or TRBV12-4 to TRBJ2-2, with 9 nucleotides matching TRBD1. Trimming took 3 bases from V and 4 from J; bases not matched to a gene: 9. CDR3 length: 17 residues. CDR3 amino acids: CASSLYRGRGATGELFF. The CDR3 DNA reads as TGTGCCAGCAGTTTGTACAGGGGGCGAGGAGCCACCGGGGAGCTGTTTTTT.

This clonotype is a singleton in its sample. The junction differs from germline at one of its ends, possibly a read error. This chain links TRBV20-1 with TRBJ1-2, with a weak D call TRBD1 (5 bases). Germline CDR1 reads DFQATT; CDR2 reads SNEGSKA (reference sequence). This CDR3 spans 17 amino acids. The CDR3 DNA follows: TGCAGTCCAACGGGACTTCCCCGAACAAGCATTGCCTATGGCGACACCTTC. Protein product: CSPTGLPRTSIAYGDTF.

The chain uses TRBV12-3 or TRBV12-4 and TRBJ2-1, with TRBD1 matching 7 bases. V shed 5 bases, J shed 7 bases, and the junction held 11 bases outside the gene matches. The CDR3 totals 15 residues. The CDR3 reads CASSRNRGSSNEQFF. DNA of the CDR3: TGTGCCAGCAGTCGGAACAGGGGAAGTTCGAATGAGCAGTTCTTC.

This clonotype has a count of ten or more. The V and J genes are TRBV20-1 and TRBJ1-2, with a tentative D call TRBD1 (6 bases). This CDR3 is built from 13 residues. Germline CDR1 reads DFQATT; CDR2 reads SNEGSKA (reference sequence). The CDR3 loop reads CRVRQGTNYGYTF. The DNA for the CDR3 is TGCAGAGTACGCCAGGGGACTAACTATGGCTACACCTTC.

This clonotype was recorded many times. The V gene is TRBV6-1, the J gene TRBJ2-6; D not certain. The CDR3 length is 15 residues. The germline V and J ends were trimmed by 3 bases and 0 bases, with 6 bases remaining between them. Germline V gives CDR1 MNHNS, CDR2 SASEGT. The CDR3 reads CASSDWVSGANVLTF. As DNA, the CDR3 is TGTGCCAGCAGTGACTGGGTCTCTGGGGCCAACGTCCTGACTTTC.

The V and J genes are TRBV6-5 and TRBJ1-5; D may be TRBD1 (5 bases). Trimming took 3 bases from V and 6 from J, leaving 9 bases between them. Germline CDR1 reads MNHEY; CDR2 reads SVGAGI. CDR3 length equals 13 residues. The CDR3, as DNA: TGTGCCAGCAGTTATCAGGGTAGTCAGCCCCAGCATTTT. Residues: CASSYQGSQPQHF.

The V and J genes are TRBV5-1 and TRBJ2-5; 13 bases agree with TRBD2. This CDR3 has 15 residues. Trimming at V came to 4 bases and at J to 11 bases, leaving 11 bases not matched to a gene. Looked up from germline, CDR1 is SGHRS and CDR2 is YFSETQ. As DNA, the CDR3 is TGCGCCAGCAGCCGAGGGACTAGCGGGGTGGGTGAGCAGTACTTC. Translating it yields CASSRGTSGVGEQYF.

The chain combines TRBV20-1 with TRBJ1-5; the match to TRBD1 covers 8 bases. CDR3 length: 15 amino acids. Unmatched junction bases numbered 9, after V lost 5 bases and J lost 3 bases. CDR1 is DFQATT and CDR2 is SNEGSKA in the germline V gene (reference sequence). The CDR3 reads CSASATGVINQPQHF. The CDR3 region has the DNA TGCAGTGCTTCAGCGACAGGGGTGATCAATCAGCCCCAGCATTTT.

This clonotype came up a few times. V gene TRBV7-9 combines with J gene TRBJ1-1; TRBD1 matches at 7 bases. V dropped 5 bases and J dropped 10; count of bases not matched to a gene: 4. The CDR3 has 11 residues. Germline V gene data show CDR1 as SEHNR and CDR2 as FQNEAQ (reference sequence). CDR3 nucleotide sequence: TGTGCCAGCAGCATACAGGGGCGAGCTTTCTTT. Its translation: CASSIQGRAFF.

The sample holds many counts of this clonotype. The V gene is TRBV10-3, the J gene TRBJ1-2; maybe TRBD1 (5 bases). The V end was cut by 9 bases, the J end by 4 bases, with 21 bases between. Germline V lookup: CDR1 ENHRY, CDR2 SYGVKD. This CDR3 comprises 15 residues. The CDR3 is CAIKGSGLPSYGYTF. The CDR3 coding sequence is TGTGCCATAAAGGGTTCAGGGCTCCCCTCCTATGGCTACACCTTC.

V is TRBV20-1 and J is TRBJ2-5; D is unresolved. The V gene's germline CDR1 is DFQATT and CDR2 SNEGSKA (reference sequence). Trimming shortened V by 2 bases and J by 3 bases, and 28 bases separated the two germline ends. The CDR3 loop spans 19 amino acids. The CDR3 region is CSARTDRSINGRPKETQYF. Here the CDR3 DNA reads TGCAGTGCTAGAACTGACCGGTCTATTAACGGACGACCCAAAGAGACCCAGTACTTC.

Many counts were recorded for this clonotype. The V and J genes are TRBV4-1 and TRBJ2-4; maybe TRBD2 (6 bases). Germline loops: CDR1 MGHRA, CDR2 YSYEKL. V lost 2 bases and J 4 bases, leaving 12 bases between the germline ends. The CDR3 contains 15 residues. CDR3 coding DNA: TGCGCCAGCAGCCAAATAGGGACTCGAAAAAACATTCAGTACTTC. It encodes CASSQIGTRKNIQYF.

The sample holds a few counts of this clonotype. In DNA, the CDR3 is TGTGCCAGCAGCTTAGTATCTGCCTGGGAGCAGTACTTC. Protein product: CASSLVSAWEQYF. The V call is TRBV7-8, the J call TRBJ2-7; no firm D call. Germline CDR1 is SGHVS and CDR2 is FQNEAQ. V lost 1 base, J lost 7 bases, and 11 bases lay in between. The CDR3 is made up of 13 amino acids.